This is a list of T cell receptor beta chains from one sample in a study of neurological immune-mediated disorders. MiXCR, applied by TCRdb to the 5' RACE reads, yields one record per CDR3 protein. The sample carries over 60,000 distinct CDR3 sequences, 5.2% recorded once. Sequenced material: PBMCs. These receptors came from a young woman with multiple sclerosis. CDR3s include the opening cysteine and the closing phenylalanine or tryptophan. D genes are given only for firm matches. Size tells how often a clone was seen (once, few, many) or the class of an expanded clone, and some rows leave it out.

abundance	d_gene	v_gene	j_gene	CDR3aa	CDR3nt
many	TRBD1	TRBV4-1	TRBJ2-1	CASSQDMTGSSYNEQFF	TGCGCCAGCAGCCAAGATATGACAGGGAGCTCCTACAATGAGCAGTTCTTC
many	TRBD1	TRBV9	TRBJ1-1	CASSKGTGGANTEAFF	TGTGCCAGCAGCAAAGGGACAGGGGGCGCAAACACTGAAGCTTTCTTT
many	NA	TRBV9	TRBJ1-1	CASSSNGPEEAFF	TGTGCCAGCAGCTCCAACGGGCCCGAAGAAGCTTTCTTT
many	NA	TRBV12-3/TRBV12-4	TRBJ2-6	CASSSGANVLTF	TGTGCCAGCAGCTCTGGGGCCAACGTCCTGACTTTC
many	NA	TRBV5-1	TRBJ1-1	CASSLGAGETTEAFF	TGCGCCAGCAGCTTGGGGGCGGGAGAGACGACTGAAGCTTTCTTT
many	NA	TRBV29-1	TRBJ1-5	CSVEEQVVQPQHF	TGCAGCGTTGAAGAACAGGTAGTTCAGCCCCAGCATTTT
many	NA	TRBV20-1	TRBJ1-4	CSANHYRDTPLREKLFF	TGCAGTGCGAATCACTACCGGGACACGCCTTTACGGGAAAAACTGTTTTTT
many	NA	TRBV6-2/TRBV6-3	TRBJ1-2	CASSYTGPGYTF	TGTGCCAGCAGTTATACAGGGCCTGGCTACACCTTC
many	TRBD2	TRBV20-1	TRBJ2-3	CSAANGASGGAADTQYF	TGCAGTGCTGCCAACGGGGCTAGCGGGGGGGCGGCAGATACGCAGTATTTT
many	TRBD1	TRBV5-1	TRBJ1-4	CASSVNHRGRGEKLFF	TGCGCCAGCAGCGTGAACCACAGGGGTAGGGGCGAAAAACTGTTTTTT
few	TRBD2	TRBV7-6	TRBJ2-3	CASSEMRGAALGTQYF	TGTGCCAGCAGCGAAATGCGGGGGGCTGCCCTCGGTACGCAGTATTTT
many	NA	TRBV13	TRBJ1-6	CASSLSELRGSPLHF	TGTGCCAGCAGCTTATCCGAGCTGCGAGGTTCACCCCTCCACTTT
many	NA	TRBV20-1	TRBJ1-1	CSAPRDFYTEAFF	TGCAGTGCGCCAAGGGATTTCTACACTGAAGCTTTCTTT
many	TRBD1	TRBV7-2	TRBJ1-1	CASSTRQGPNTEAFF	TGTGCCAGCAGCACTCGACAGGGCCCGAACACTGAAGCTTTCTTT
many	TRBD1	TRBV10-3	TRBJ1-2	CAISRTGYGYTF	TGTGCCATCAGTAGGACAGGCTATGGCTACACCTTC
few	NA	TRBV5-1	TRBJ2-5	CASSGGDTTGGETQYF	TGCGCCAGCAGCGGAGGGGACACTACAGGAGGAGAGACCCAGTACTTC
many	NA	TRBV5-1	TRBJ1-4	CASSLGGVGKKLFF	TGCGCCAGCAGCTTGGGGGGGGTCGGTAAAAAACTGTTTTTT
many	NA	TRBV5-1	TRBJ2-1	CASSLMGDEQFF	TGCGCCAGCAGCTTGATGGGGGATGAGCAGTTCTTC
many	NA	TRBV5-1	TRBJ1-1	CASSATGEVTEAFF	TGCGCCAGCAGCGCGACAGGAGAGGTCACTGAAGCTTTCTTT
NA	NA	TRBV5-1	TRBJ1-3	CASSLAGVLSGNTIYF	TGCGCCAGCAGCTTGGCGGGAGTCCTCTCTGGAAACACCATATATTTT
many	NA	TRBV20-1	TRBJ1-1	CSAPREGALNTEAFF	TGCAGTGCACCTCGGGAAGGGGCACTGAACACTGAAGCTTTCTTT
many	TRBD1	TRBV12-3/TRBV12-4	TRBJ1-1	CASRPDRGTNTEAFF	TGTGCCAGCAGACCAGACAGGGGCACTAACACTGAAGCTTTCTTT
many	TRBD2	TRBV4-1	TRBJ2-3	CASSQDGGGRGTQYF	TGCGCCAGCAGCCAAGATGGGGGGGGGAGGGGTACGCAGTATTTT
many	TRBD1	TRBV5-1	TRBJ1-1	CASSFSQGALSTEAFF	TGCGCCAGCAGCTTTTCACAGGGGGCCTTGAGCACTGAAGCTTTCTTT
NA	NA	TRBV20-1	TRBJ1-3	CSSKGIASGNTIYF	TGCAGTTCGAAGGGTATAGCCTCTGGAAACACCATATATTTT
few	TRBD1	TRBV3-1	TRBJ2-7	CASSQDFRGQGRSNSYEQYF	TGTGCCAGCAGCCAGGATTTCCGGGGACAGGGCCGATCCAACTCCTACGAGCAGTACTTC
few	NA	TRBV18	TRBJ1-6	CASSPKQGNNSPLNF	TGTGCCAGCTCACCGAAACAGGGAAACAATTCACCCCTCAACTTT
few	NA	TRBV27	TRBJ1-4	CASSPQTPGRMEKLFF	TGTGCCAGCAGTCCTCAAACTCCCGGTCGGATGGAAAAACTGTTTTTT
many	TRBD1	TRBV20-1	TRBJ1-1	CSAIRGGMNTEAFF	TGCAGTGCAATCAGGGGGGGAATGAACACTGAAGCTTTCTTT
many	NA	TRBV5-5	TRBJ1-6	CASSLVVSSYNSPLHF	TGTGCCAGCAGCTTGGTCGTGAGCTCCTATAATTCACCCCTCCACTTT
many	NA	TRBV15	TRBJ1-2	CATSRDQGTDGYTF	TGTGCCACCAGCAGGGACCAGGGTACCGATGGCTACACCTTC
many	NA	TRBV7-2	TRBJ2-5	CASSSFRQGTTQYF	TGTGCCAGCAGCTCATTCCGGCAGGGAACGACCCAGTACTTC
many	TRBD1	TRBV12-5	TRBJ2-7	CASGIRDSYYRPYEQYF	TGTGCTAGTGGCATCCGGGACAGCTACTATCGCCCCTACGAGCAGTACTTC
many	NA	TRBV12-3/TRBV12-4	TRBJ2-2	CASSPGHTGELFF	TGTGCCAGCAGTCCTGGACATACCGGGGAGCTGTTTTTT
many	TRBD2	TRBV5-1	TRBJ2-5	CASSLIGGGALPETQYF	TGCGCCAGCAGCTTGATCGGCGGGGGGGCCCTTCCTGAGACCCAGTACTTC
many	TRBD2	TRBV4-1	TRBJ2-3	CASSQEGTSGGRTDTQYF	TGCGCCAGCAGCCAAGAAGGGACTAGCGGGGGCCGCACAGATACGCAGTATTTT
many	NA	TRBV9	TRBJ2-1	CASSVWGGLYNEQFF	TGTGCCAGCAGCGTCTGGGGGGGCCTCTACAATGAGCAGTTCTTC
many	NA	TRBV12-3/TRBV12-4	TRBJ2-3	CASSMTPSTDTQYF	TGTGCCAGCAGTATGACCCCGAGCACAGATACGCAGTATTTT
many	TRBD1	TRBV5-1	TRBJ1-1	CASSLDGQGWTEAFF	TGCGCCAGCAGCTTGGACGGACAGGGTTGGACTGAAGCTTTCTTT
many	NA	TRBV20-1	TRBJ2-7	CSAPASYEQYF	TGCAGTGCTCCAGCGTCCTACGAGCAGTACTTC
many	NA	TRBV6-5	TRBJ1-1	CATTTGLQNTEAFF	TGTGCCACCACCACAGGGCTACAAAACACTGAAGCTTTCTTT
many	TRBD1	TRBV12-3/TRBV12-4	TRBJ1-2	CASSLRTGIYGYTF	TGTGCCAGCAGTTTACGGACAGGCATCTATGGCTACACCTTC
many	TRBD1	TRBV24-1	TRBJ1-1	CATSDSRQGAAFF	TGTGCCACCAGTGATTCGAGACAGGGAGCAGCTTTCTTT
many	TRBD1	TRBV5-1	TRBJ2-5	CASSKGQGYETQYF	TGCGCCAGCAGCAAAGGACAGGGGTACGAGACCCAGTACTTC
many	TRBD1	TRBV12-3/TRBV12-4	TRBJ2-7	CASSLSTSTGGKHEQYF	TGTGCCAGCAGTTTATCAACCTCGACAGGGGGGAAGCACGAGCAGTACTTC
many	NA	TRBV6-5	TRBJ1-1	CASTHSQEGSTEAFF	TGTGCCAGCACCCACTCCCAAGAGGGATCCACTGAAGCTTTCTTT
many	TRBD2	TRBV20-1	TRBJ2-1	CSALGLAGTSYNEQFF	TGCAGTGCTCTGGGACTAGCGGGGACTTCCTACAATGAGCAGTTCTTC
many	TRBD1	TRBV20-1	TRBJ1-5	CSARRGTDSNQPQHF	TGCAGTGCTAGGAGAGGGACAGATTCCAATCAGCCCCAGCATTTT
many	TRBD1	TRBV7-9	TRBJ1-1	CASSYHRGPTEAFF	TGTGCCAGCAGCTACCACAGGGGGCCCACTGAAGCTTTCTTT
many	TRBD1	TRBV24-1	TRBJ2-7	CATSDSQRQGVDYEQYF	TGTGCCACCAGTGATTCGCAACGACAGGGTGTGGACTACGAGCAGTACTTC
many	TRBD1	TRBV20-1	TRBJ2-7	CSAREQGLSYEQYF	TGCAGTGCTAGGGAACAGGGGCTTTCCTACGAGCAGTACTTC
many	NA	TRBV5-1	TRBJ1-1	CASGEGVSENTEAFF	TGCGCCAGCGGGGAGGGGGTTTCGGAGAACACTGAAGCTTTCTTT
many	NA	TRBV3-1	TRBJ1-1	CASSQWLSLGTEAFF	TGTGCCAGCAGCCAATGGCTGTCTCTGGGCACTGAAGCTTTCTTT
many	NA	TRBV3-1	TRBJ1-2	CASSLGPDGGYTF	TGTGCCAGCAGCTTGGGGCCCGACGGTGGCTACACCTTC
many	NA	TRBV5-1	TRBJ2-3	CASSFGAGLTDTQYF	TGCGCCAGCAGCTTCGGCGCGGGGTTAACAGATACGCAGTATTTT
few	NA	TRBV20-1	TRBJ2-1	CSATDHTGMGYNEQFF	TGCAGTGCTACCGACCACACAGGGATGGGCTACAATGAGCAGTTCTTC
NA	NA	TRBV20-1	TRBJ1-1	CSATGRKNTEAFF	TGCAGTGCTACCGGACGGAAAAACACTGAAGCTTTCTTT
many	TRBD1	TRBV7-2	TRBJ1-2	CASSFRAETGSGYTF	TGTGCCAGCAGCTTCCGTGCCGAGACAGGGAGCGGCTACACCTTC
many	TRBD1	TRBV2	TRBJ2-7	CASNPGQPSYEQYF	TGTGCCAGCAACCCGGGACAGCCCTCCTACGAGCAGTACTTC